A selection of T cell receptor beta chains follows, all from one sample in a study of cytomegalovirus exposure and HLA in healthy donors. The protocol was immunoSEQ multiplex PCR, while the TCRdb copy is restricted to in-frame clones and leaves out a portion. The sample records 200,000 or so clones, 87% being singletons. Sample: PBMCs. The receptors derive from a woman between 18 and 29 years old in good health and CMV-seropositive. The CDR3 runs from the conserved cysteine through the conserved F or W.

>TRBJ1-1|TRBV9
CASSTRGGTEAFF
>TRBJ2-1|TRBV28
CASSKLGSSYNEQFF
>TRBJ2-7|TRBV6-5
CASSSRGVAGKYF
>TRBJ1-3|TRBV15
CATGDRVGGNTIYF
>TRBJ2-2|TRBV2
CASSERGGELFF
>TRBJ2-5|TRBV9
CASSPEGGQETQYF
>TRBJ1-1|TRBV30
CAWDPGTENTEAFF
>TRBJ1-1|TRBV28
CASSLTLDEAFF
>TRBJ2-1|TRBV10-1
CASRGTSGTYNEQFF
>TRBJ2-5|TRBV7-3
CASSLRGGGLETQYF
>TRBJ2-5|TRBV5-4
CASSSKGTSGRVRKTQYF
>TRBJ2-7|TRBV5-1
CASSLTTFSEQYF
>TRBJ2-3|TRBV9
CASSVLAGGADTQYF
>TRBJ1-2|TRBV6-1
CASSVQGYGYTF
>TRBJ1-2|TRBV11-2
CASSWLRGQGEANYGYTF
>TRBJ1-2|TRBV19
CASSIDSGGYTF
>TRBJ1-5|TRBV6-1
CASSERQGYQPQHF
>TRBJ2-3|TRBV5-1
CASSSYRGLGTDTQYF
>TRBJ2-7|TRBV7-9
CASSPPGSTYEQYF
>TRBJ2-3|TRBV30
CAWKLAGGPRDTQYF
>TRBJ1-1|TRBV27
CASSSPLRDRGTEAFF
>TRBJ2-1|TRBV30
CAWRESHNEQFF